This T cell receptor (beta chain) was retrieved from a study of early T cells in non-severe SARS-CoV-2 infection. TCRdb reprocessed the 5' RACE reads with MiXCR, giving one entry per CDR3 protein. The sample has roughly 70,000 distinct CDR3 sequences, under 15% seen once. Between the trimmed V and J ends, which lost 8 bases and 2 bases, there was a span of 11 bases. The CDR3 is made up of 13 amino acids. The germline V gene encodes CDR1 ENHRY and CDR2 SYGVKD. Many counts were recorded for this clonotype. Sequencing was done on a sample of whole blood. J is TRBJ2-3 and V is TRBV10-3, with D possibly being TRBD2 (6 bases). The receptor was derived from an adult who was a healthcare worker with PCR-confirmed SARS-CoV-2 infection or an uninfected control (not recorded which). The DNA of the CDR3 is TGTGCCATCGGCGGGGCCAACACAGATACGCAGTATTTT. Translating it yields CAIGGANTDTQYF.